This is a list of T cell receptor beta chains from one sample in a study of identical twins. TCRdb used MiXCR to reprocess the 5' RACE reads, holding one entry per CDR3 protein. The data contain about 660,000 distinct CDR3 sequences, approximately 9% of them singletons. This same sample was also taken into another study, of yellow fever vaccine responses in identical twins.

Sequenced: PBMCs. The receptors were gathered from a woman in her late teens or twenties in good health. Each CDR3 is given without its conserved first and last residue.

V,J,length,CDR3
TRBV15,TRBJ2-2,13,ATSGGQGETGELF
TRBV4-2,TRBJ2-5,13,ASSQNPGGVETQY
TRBV11-3,TRBJ2-3,15,ASSLELAGGWTDTQY
TRBV19,TRBJ2-3,11,ASRRENTDTQY
TRBV6-1,TRBJ2-3,14,ASHKAGSKGTDTQY
TRBV5-1,TRBJ2-3,14,ASSSGLAGRTDTQY
TRBV5-1,TRBJ2-7,12,ASSLDRGAYEQY
TRBV20-1,TRBJ2-6,14,SARDEGSSGANVLT
TRBV3-1,TRBJ2-7,12,ASSQDLLSYEQY
TRBV7-9,TRBJ1-5,13,ASSQDGRYNQPQH
TRBV7-9,TRBJ1-1,14,ASSLGTGVKNTEAF
TRBV30,TRBJ2-3,14,AWTLTGTSSTDTQY
TRBV6-2/TRBV6-3,TRBJ2-5,18,ASSYSPSGTSGRGQETQY
TRBV10-2,TRBJ2-1,14,ASRSSRAGMNNEQF
TRBV6-1,TRBJ1-1,12,ASRREGSNTEAF
TRBV29-1,TRBJ2-7,11,SVRGGGPYEQY
TRBV5-1,TRBJ2-7,13,ASSLSTGLSYEQY
TRBV20-1,TRBJ2-7,11,SARPPGSYEQY
TRBV20-1,TRBJ2-7,13,SAIILAVSSYEQY
TRBV7-9,TRBJ2-3,13,ASSLWRGAADTQY